The 14 T cell receptor beta chains presented below share a single source sample, sequenced in a study of T-cell reconstitution after alpha-beta-depleted transplantation in children. The study's findings and limits: Once a year had passed after transplant, T-cell counts and diversity came mostly from newly produced T cells.

TCRbeta library construction was performed incorporating unique molecular identifiers. TCRdb used MiXCR to reprocess the PCR reads, holding one entry per CDR3 protein. The table lists around 300,000 distinct CDR3 sequences, roughly 8.2% of them singletons. These receptors lack a known antigen. The sequenced sample was peripheral blood, obtained 360 days after TCRalphabeta/CD19-depleted stem cell transplant. All receptors come from a female patient aged 2-9 years who had a stem cell transplant for Fanconi anemia, so the T cells may come from the graft donor.

This clonotype was seen repeatedly, ten times or more. The chain has TRBV25-1 and TRBJ2-3, with D possibly TRBD2 on 5 matching bases. The CDR3 length is 13 residues. V was pared by 3 bases and J by 6 bases, with 10 bases between. Germline V gene sequence: CDR1 MGHDK, CDR2 SYGVNS. In DNA form, the CDR3 reads TGTGCCAGCAGTGACTCAGGCGGGGATACGCAGTATTTT. Translated, it gives CASSDSGGDTQYF.

Ten or more counts support this clonotype. V is TRBV5-1 and J is TRBJ2-5, with D perhaps TRBD2 (7 bases). Per germline, CDR1 SGHRS and CDR2 YFSETQ. The length of the CDR3 is 15 residues. Trimming removed 4 bases at V and 1 base at J, with 14 bases between. As DNA, the CDR3 is TGCGCCAGCAGCAAAGGGGGGGCCGGCCAAGAGACCCAGTACTTC. This gives the protein CASSKGGAGQETQYF.

Many counts were recorded for this clonotype. The chain recombines TRBV4-2 with TRBJ2-7; D remains unclear. Germline-derived CDR1 and CDR2 are LGHNA and YNFKEQ. V was pared by 1 base and J by 2 bases, with 12 bases between. The CDR3 extends over 15 amino acids. The CDR3 region is CASSQVPVTTYEQYF. The CDR3 DNA is TGTGCCAGCAGCCAAGTACCCGTAACAACCTACGAGCAGTACTTC.

CDR3 coding DNA: TGTGCCACCAGTGATTTACCAGGGGTAGGCTACAATGAGCAGTTCTTC. This codes for CATSDLPGVGYNEQFF. This chain links TRBV24-1 with TRBJ2-1; D might be TRBD1 (6 bases). Trimming left V 1 base short and J 3 bases short, with 12 bases between. CDR3 size: 16 residues. CDR1 and CDR2 (germline): KGHDR, SFDVKD.

This clonotype was detected many times. DNA for the CDR3: TGCGCCAGCAGCGACCGACAGGGGAATGAGCAGTTCTTC. Its translation: CASSDRQGNEQFF. V and J are TRBV5-1 and TRBJ2-1, with 8 bases identical to TRBD1. J gave up 7 bases and V 4 bases, and 4 bases lay outside the gene matches. The CDR3 runs to 13 residues. The germline gives CDR1 SGHRS, CDR2 YFSETQ.

This clonotype came up once. Given a much more abundant clone one base away, this may be a read error. This chain connects TRBV6-2 or TRBV6-3 to TRBJ2-1; D uncertain. The J call may not be correct, given that the DNA end is closer to TRBJ2-7. From germline, CDR1 is MNHEY and CDR2 SVGEGT. The CDR3 length is 17 residues. CDR3 residues: CASSYNPVGSSYNEQYF. CDR3 coding DNA: TGTGCCAGCAGTTATAACCCAGTGGGAAGCTCCTACAATGAGCAGTACTTC.

This clonotype was recorded many times. The CDR3 DNA reads TGCAGCGTTGTATGGAGCTCCTACGAGCAGTACTTC. Protein product: CSVVWSSYEQYF. V usage is TRBV29-1 and J usage is TRBJ2-7; D unclear. CDR3 length: 12 amino acids. CDR1 SQVTM and CDR2 ANQGSEA come from the germline V gene. The V and J ends lost 4 bases and 0 bases respectively, with 7 bases between them.

This clonotype was seen ten or more times. The V call is TRBV6-1, the J call TRBJ2-2; D may be TRBD1 or TRBD2 (5 bases each). CDR1 and CDR2 from the germline V gene are MNHNS and SASEGT. The CDR3 has 14 amino acids. V lost 8 bases, J lost 7 bases, and 17 bases lay in between. The CDR3 coding sequence is TGTGCCAGCCTGGGAGACAGAATTGACGGGGAGCTGTTTTTT. It specifies CASLGDRIDGELFF.

This clonotype was seen many times. This chain uses TRBV27 with TRBJ2-7; possible D gene TRBD1, 5 bases. The CDR3 covers 14 residues. V lost 3 bases to trimming and J lost 0 bases, with 9 bases between them. The germline V gene has CDR1 MNHEY and CDR2 SMNVEV (reference sequence). Here the CDR3 reads CASSFTRASYEQYF. As DNA, the CDR3 is TGTGCCAGCAGTTTCACCAGGGCCTCCTACGAGCAGTACTTC.

This clonotype was seen ten or more times. The chain carries TRBV20-1 and TRBJ1-1, with D possibly TRBD1 on 6 matching bases. In germline, CDR1 is DFQATT, CDR2 SNEGSKA (reference sequence). The CDR3 consists of 12 residues. Trimming left V 7 bases short and J 5 bases short, with 14 bases between. The CDR3 region has the DNA TGCAGTGGACAATTGACAGGAACTGAAGCTTTCTTT. The encoded protein is CSGQLTGTEAFF.

This clonotype came up a few times. The chain is built from TRBV7-8 and TRBJ2-5; 7 nucleotides align to TRBD2. With 1 base clipped from V and 0 bases from J, the junction kept 8 bases outside the gene matches. This CDR3 contains 17 residues. CDR1 is SGHVS, CDR2 FQNEAQ, per germline. The CDR3 is CASSLGFTGGNQETQYF. The CDR3 bases are TGTGCCAGCAGCTTAGGGTTTACCGGGGGGAACCAAGAGACCCAGTACTTC.

The chain uses TRBV4-1 and TRBJ2-1; TRBD2 agrees at 9 bases. The CDR3 runs to 15 residues. The germline gives CDR1 MGHRA, CDR2 YSYEKL. V was clipped by 5 bases and J by 7 bases; unmatched bases: 9. DNA of the CDR3: TGCGCCAGCAGCTTTAGACTAGCGGACTGGAATGAGCAGTTCTTC. This gives the protein CASSFRLADWNEQFF.

This clonotype was recorded at least ten times. The chain is built from TRBV7-6 and TRBJ2-7; D remains unclear. V gave up 3 bases and J gave up 0 bases, with 9 bases separating them. CDR3 length: 14 residues. Germline V gene data show CDR1 as SGHVS and CDR2 as FNYEAQ. The CDR3 sequence: CASSFSRSSYEQYF. The DNA of the CDR3 is TGTGCCAGCAGCTTCTCGCGGAGCTCCTACGAGCAGTACTTC.

This clonotype was observed many times. V usage is TRBV12-3 or TRBV12-4 and J usage is TRBJ1-2, with D hard to call. Between the trimmed V and J ends, which lost 3 bases and 8 bases, there was a span of 10 bases. The CDR3 is 12 residues long. In nucleotides, the CDR3 is TGTGCCAGCAGTTTGGTGTCTTTGGGCTACACCTTC. The encoded protein is CASSLVSLGYTF.